One and the same sample provided the 12 T cell receptor beta chains below, sequenced in a study of T cell responses to AZD1222 COVID-19 vaccine. Only in-frame clones appear in the TCRdb table, and some are missing; sequencing was by immunoSEQ multiplex PCR. The data show under 130,000 clones, 82% seen once. The sample in question was peripheral blood, obtained on day 0 of AZD1222 vaccination. The receptors come from an adult in good health.

The gene calls are TRBV19 and TRBJ1-4; D call uncertain. The CDR3 loop spans 14 amino acids. Germline loops: CDR1 LNHDA, CDR2 SQIVND (reference sequence). V was clipped by 0 bases and J by 0 bases, with 2 bases between them. The CDR3 is CASSIDATNEKLFF. As DNA, the CDR3 is TGTGCCAGTAGTATAGATGCAACTAATGAAAAACTGTTTTTT.

The V call is TRBV5-1, the J call TRBJ2-1; weak D call: TRBD1 (6 bases). The CDR3 has 15 amino acids. Germline assignment: CDR1 SGHRS and CDR2 YFSETQ. V was shortened by 0 bases and J by 7 bases, with 14 bases between the two germline ends. CDR3 DNA: TGCGCCAGCAGCTTGGCCAACAGGGAATCTAATGAGCAGTTCTTC. Protein: CASSLANRESNEQFF.

J is TRBJ2-1 and V is TRBV6-2 or TRBV6-3, with TRBD2 matching 7 bases. The CDR3 is made up of 15 amino acids. V dropped 0 bases and J dropped 4; count of bases not matched to a gene: 3. CDR1 and CDR2 from the germline V gene are MNHEY and SVGEGT. This chain's CDR3 is CASSYSLGGYNEQFF. The CDR3 DNA sequence: TGTGCCAGCAGTTACTCCCTCGGGGGGTACAATGAGCAGTTCTTC.

The sample holds one count of this clone. This chain connects TRBV4-1 to TRBJ1-2; no clear D. Trimming stripped 0 bases from V and 7 bases from J, with 18 bases between. The CDR3 covers 16 residues. The germline V gene encodes CDR1 MGHRA and CDR2 YSYEKL. The CDR3 loop is CASSQESPPRGVGYTF. The CDR3, as DNA: TGCGCCAGCAGCCAAGAATCGCCACCTCGGGGTGTTGGCTACACCTTC.

The chain links TRBV5-4 to TRBJ1-2; D might be TRBD1 (5 bases). V dropped 0 bases and J dropped 8 bases, with 11 bases sitting between them. The CDR3 has 13 residues. In germline, CDR1 is SGHNT, CDR2 YYREEE (reference sequence). CDR3 sequence reads: CASSLDMDNGYTF. The CDR3 DNA reads as TGTGCCAGCAGCTTGGACATGGACAACGGCTACACCTTC.

The rearrangement links TRBV3-1 (or the pseudogene TRBV3-2) to TRBJ2-3; 12 bases are shared with TRBD2. The CDR3 is 18 amino acids. Trimming at V came to 0 bases and at J to 0 bases, leaving 4 bases not matched to a gene. Germline CDR1 reads LGHDT; CDR2 reads YNNKEL (reference sequence). In nucleotides, the CDR3 is TGTGCCAGCAGCCAAGATCTAGCGGGGGGGCCAAGCACAGATACGCAGTATTTT. The encoded protein is CASSQDLAGGPSTDTQYF.

CDR3 sequence (DNA): TGTGCCAGCCGAACAGGCGGGGGTACTGGGGCCAACGTCCTGACTTTC. This translates into CASRTGGGTGANVLTF. J is TRBJ2-6 and V is TRBV19, with TRBD2 identical over 7 bases. Germline CDR1 is LNHDA and CDR2 is SQIVND (reference sequence). This CDR3 contains 16 residues. V was pared by 9 bases and J by 2 bases, with 10 bases of the junction left unmatched.

The table lists this clone with a count of one. The chain combines TRBV4-1 with TRBJ2-7; D may be TRBD1 (8 bases). V was trimmed by 4 bases and J by 4 bases, leaving 23 bases between them. Germline V gene data show CDR1 as MGHRA and CDR2 as YSYEKL. This CDR3 spans 17 amino acids. The chain's CDR3 is CASSPDPQGGYSYEQYF. CDR3 DNA sequence: TGCGCCAGCAGCCCCGACCCACAGGGGGGGTACTCTTACGAGCAGTACTTC.

V is TRBV20-1 and J is TRBJ2-7; no firm D call. CDR1 is DFQATT, CDR2 SNEGSKA, per germline (reference sequence). V lost 3 bases and J 2 bases, leaving 11 bases between the germline ends. CDR3 length: 13 residues. The chain's CDR3 is CSASFRPTYEQYF. The DNA of the CDR3 is TGCAGTGCTAGTTTCAGGCCGACCTACGAGCAGTACTTC.

This clone has just a few counts. V gene TRBV11-2 combines with J gene TRBJ2-1, with 8 bases identical to TRBD2. CDR1 is SGHAT, CDR2 FQNNGV, per germline. V trimming: 5 bases; J trimming: 6 bases; junction bases outside the gene matches: 6. The CDR3 has 14 amino acids. In DNA form, the CDR3 reads TGTGCCAGCAGCAGGGGGACTAGTCGCAATGAGCAGTTCTTC. Its protein is CASSRGTSRNEQFF.

The chain joins TRBV2 to TRBJ2-5, with 13 bases lining up with TRBD2. The CDR3 is made up of 14 amino acids. The germline CDR1 and CDR2 sequences are SNHLY and FYNNEI. V lost 8 bases, J lost 5 bases, and 5 bases stayed unmatched. The CDR3 is CASSGLAGFETQYF. The CDR3 DNA is TGTGCCAGCTCGGGACTAGCGGGGTTTGAGACCCAGTACTTC.

The V and J genes are TRBV7-9 and TRBJ1-4; no definite D call. Per germline, CDR1 SEHNR and CDR2 FQNEAQ (reference sequence). Trimming removed 4 bases from V and 9 bases from J, with 15 bases in between. This CDR3 contains 14 residues. CDR3 bases: TGTGCCAGCAGCTCCCCCATAACCGCGCAAAAACTGTTTTTT. As protein: CASSSPITAQKLFF.